Following are 26 T cell receptor beta chains from one sample sequenced in a study of T-cell memory formation after mild COVID-19. TCRdb redid the calling of the 5' RACE reads with MiXCR, one entry per CDR3 protein. The top ten clones hold roughly 14% of a sample with under 400,000 distinct CDR3 sequences, 25% to 30% of them seen once. The sample consisted of PBMCs or a T cell subset sorted from them (not recorded which). The receptor source for this set is an adult woman who had mild COVID-19 (a few samples of this study predate the infection). Cell type and time point are not known.

The chain carries TRBV7-2 and TRBJ2-5; 12 positions agree with TRBD2. The CDR3 contains 19 residues. CDR1 and CDR2 from the germline V gene are SGHTA and FQGNSA. V lost 2 bases, J lost 6 bases, and 16 bases stayed unmatched. In DNA form, the CDR3 reads TGTGCCAGCAGCTTATGGGGCGGACTAGCGGGGACCCCCTGGAAGACCCAGTACTTC. Amino acid sequence: CASSLWGGLAGTPWKTQYF.

This clonotype came up a few times. The V call is TRBV7-2, the J call TRBJ1-1, with TRBD1 identical over 7 bases. Losses at the gene ends were 5 bases for V and 6 bases for J; bases not matched to a gene: 9. CDR3 length: 14 residues. The germline gives CDR1 SGHTA, CDR2 FQGNSA. This CDR3 is CASSPYVQGSEAFF. Here the CDR3 DNA reads TGTGCCAGCAGCCCGTACGTACAGGGGTCTGAAGCTTTCTTT.

This clonotype was seen only a few times. CDR3 DNA sequence: TGTGCCAGCAGCACCCTGACAGGGGACTATGGCTACACCTTC. Its protein is CASSTLTGDYGYTF. The chain joins TRBV11-2 to TRBJ1-2; the match to TRBD1 covers 8 bases. The CDR3 length is 14 residues. CDR1 and CDR2 (germline): SGHAT, FQNNGV. The J segment lost 3 bases and the V segment lost 5 bases, leaving 5 bases of the junction unmatched.

The rearrangement links TRBV15 to TRBJ2-1; 7 nucleotides align to TRBD2. Germline trimming cut 0 bases from V and 4 bases from J; bases unmatched to any gene: 3. CDR1 is LNHNV, CDR2 YYDKDF, per germline (reference sequence). The CDR3 contains 15 residues. The CDR3, as DNA: TGTGCCACCAGCAGAGAAAGGGGAGGGTACAATGAGCAGTTCTTC. It is translated as CATSRERGGYNEQFF.

The V and J genes are TRBV12-3 or TRBV12-4 and TRBJ1-5; D is ambiguous. V lost 1 base to trimming and J lost 15 bases, with 16 bases between them. This CDR3 comprises 13 residues. CDR3: CASSLEARAGRHF. CDR3 coding DNA: TGTGCCAGCAGTTTAGAGGCGAGGGCCGGGAGGCATTTT.

The chain combines TRBV5-1 with TRBJ1-3; a possible D gene is TRBD1 (5 bases). V lost 5 bases, J lost 0 bases, and 9 bases lay in between. Germline V gene lookup returns CDR1 SGHRS and CDR2 YFSETQ. The CDR3 spans 14 residues. In DNA, the CDR3 is TGCGCCAGCAGTGAGGGGCTCTCTGGAAACACCATATATTTT. Amino acid sequence: CASSEGLSGNTIYF.

V usage is TRBV13 and J usage is TRBJ1-2; possibly TRBD1 for D (5 bases). The CDR3 spans 13 residues. Per germline, CDR1 PRHDT and CDR2 FYEKMQ (reference sequence). V lost 0 bases, J lost 5 bases, and 7 bases lay in between. CDR3 amino acids: CASSLGGPYGYTF. CDR3 DNA: TGTGCCAGCAGCTTAGGGGGGCCTTATGGCTACACCTTC.

This clonotype showed up just a few times. The genes are TRBV2 and TRBJ2-3; the D is unclear. The germline V gene has CDR1 SNHLY and CDR2 FYNNEI. V was shortened by 4 bases and J by 1 base, with 18 bases between the two germline ends. This CDR3 region has 17 residues. DNA for the CDR3: TGTGCCAGCAGTGCACATTTTAGCTGGGTCGGCACAGATACGCAGTATTTT. Its translation: CASSAHFSWVGTDTQYF.

The chain uses TRBV6-5 and TRBJ1-2, with D hard to call. Per the germline V gene, CDR1 is MNHEY and CDR2 is SVGAGI. V shed 6 bases and J shed 4 bases, with 15 bases lying between them. This CDR3 has 14 residues. Written as DNA, the CDR3 is TGTGCCAGCAGGCGGGCCACCGGTGGCTATGGCTACACCTTC. It is translated as CASRRATGGYGYTF.

This clonotype has more than one count but fewer than ten. The CDR3 DNA is TGCAGTGCTAGAGAGTCCAAGCCCGAGCAGTACTTC. The encoded protein is CSARESKPEQYF. The chain links TRBV20-1 to TRBJ2-7; D not certain. V was trimmed by 0 bases and J by 6 bases, leaving 9 bases between them. In germline, CDR1 is DFQATT, CDR2 SNEGSKA (reference sequence). The CDR3 sequence is 12 residues long.

The chain links TRBV12-3 or TRBV12-4 to TRBJ2-3, with TRBD2 as a possible D gene (6 bases). V gave up 5 bases and J gave up 2 bases, with 11 bases separating them. The CDR3 consists of 14 residues. As DNA, the CDR3 is TGTGCCAGCAGTGATAGCGGCTACACAGATACGCAGTATTTT. Its translation: CASSDSGYTDTQYF.

This clonotype was picked up a small number of times. The CDR3 DNA follows: TGTGCCAGCAGTGATCCAGACAGGGCCAGCACAGATACGCAGTATTTT. Amino acid sequence: CASSDPDRASTDTQYF. The rearrangement joins TRBV25-1 to TRBJ2-3; 7 bases agree with TRBD1. The CDR3 sequence is 16 residues long. In germline, CDR1 is MGHDK, CDR2 SYGVNS. The ends lost 3 bases at V and 0 bases at J; junction bases unmatched: 6. Supplemented by reference TRBV25-1 and TRBJ2-3, the full variable domain reads EADIYQTPRYLVIGTGKKITLECSQTMGHDKMYWYQQDPGMELHLIHYSYGVNSTEKGDLSSESTVSRIRTEHFPLTLESARPSHTSQYLCASSDPDRASTDTQYFGPGTRLTVL.

A few counts support this clonotype. The V and J genes are TRBV7-9 and TRBJ2-7; D might be TRBD1 or TRBD2, each matching 7 bases. V lost 1 base and J lost 0, with 13 bases in between. Germline V gene data show CDR1 as SEHNR and CDR2 as FQNEAQ (reference sequence). The CDR3 has 16 amino acids. The DNA for the CDR3 is TGTGCCAGCAGCTTAGGGGGGGGGACAGCCTCCTACGAGCAGTACTTC. As protein: CASSLGGGTASYEQYF.

This rearrangement joins TRBV5-1 to TRBJ2-3, with 12 bases fitting TRBD2. The germline CDR1 and CDR2 sequences are SGHRS and YFSETQ. With 3 bases clipped from V and 2 bases from J, the junction kept 7 bases outside the gene matches. This CDR3 is 17 amino acids long. CDR3 amino acids: CASSSLLAGGYTDTQYF. CDR3 DNA sequence: TGCGCCAGCAGCTCCCTACTAGCGGGAGGATACACAGATACGCAGTATTTT.

This clonotype appeared many times. This chain connects TRBV12-3 or TRBV12-4 to TRBJ2-4; D not resolved. This CDR3 region has 12 residues. Trimming left V 6 bases short and J 7 bases short, with 10 bases between. Here the CDR3 DNA reads TGTGCCAGCAGCCCCCTCGCGAACATTCAGTACTTC. It translates to CASSPLANIQYF.

This clonotype was observed a few times. V gene TRBV7-9 combines with J gene TRBJ1-1; D remains unclear. V lost 3 bases, J lost 5 bases, and 13 bases lay in between. The CDR3 covers 14 residues. Germline V gene data show CDR1 as SEHNR and CDR2 as FQNEAQ (reference sequence). Here the CDR3 reads CASSLRERGTEAFF. DNA for the CDR3: TGTGCCAGCAGCTTGAGGGAAAGAGGAACTGAAGCTTTCTTT.

The CDR3 region is CASSLDPFGELFF. CDR3 in DNA: TGCGCCAGCAGCTTGGACCCGTTTGGGGAGCTGTTTTTT. The chain joins TRBV5-1 to TRBJ2-2, with unresolved D. The CDR3 is made up of 13 amino acids. CDR1 and CDR2 (germline): SGHRS, YFSETQ. Trimming stripped 0 bases from V and 8 bases from J, with 8 bases between. The full variable domain, rest sourced from reference TRBV5-1 and TRBJ2-2, is KAGVTQTPRYLIKTRGQQVTLSCSPISGHRSVSWYQQTPGQGLQFLFEYFSETQRNKGNFPGRFSGRQFSNSRSEMNVSTLELGDSALYLCASSLDPFGELFFGEGSRLTVL.

This clonotype was picked up a small number of times. J is TRBJ2-2 and V is TRBV19; no definite D call. V was cut by 4 bases and J by 7 bases, with 4 bases left in between. This CDR3 contains 11 residues. From germline, CDR1 is LNHDA and CDR2 SQIVND (reference sequence). The CDR3 nucleotides are TGTGCCAGTAGTACCTTCGGGGAGCTGTTTTTT. It yields the protein CASSTFGELFF.

This chain joins TRBV11-3 and TRBJ2-1, with D unclear. Germline assignment: CDR1 SGHNT and CDR2 YENEEA. CDR3 size: 15 residues. Between the trimmed V and J ends, which lost 0 bases and 7 bases, there was a span of 13 bases. CDR3 coding DNA: TGTGCCAGCAGCTTAGATTCCCACTTTGGAAATGAGCAGTTCTTC. Its translation: CASSLDSHFGNEQFF. Together with reference TRBV11-3 and TRBJ2-1, the CDR3 gives the full variable domain: EAGVVQSPRYKIIEKKQPVAFWCNPISGHNTLYWYLQNLGQGPELLIRYENEEAVDDSQLPKDRFSAERLKGVDSTLKIQPAELGDSAVYLCASSLDSHFGNEQFFGPGTRLTVL.

There are a few counts of this clonotype. The rearrangement links TRBV7-9 to TRBJ1-1; a weak D match, TRBD1 (5 bases). V was clipped by 4 bases and J by 0 bases, with 12 bases between them. The length of the CDR3 is 15 residues. CDR1 is SEHNR, CDR2 FQNEAQ, per germline (reference sequence). CDR3 in amino acids: CASSSAREMNTEAFF. As DNA, the CDR3 is TGTGCCAGCAGCTCTGCCAGGGAGATGAACACTGAAGCTTTCTTT.

The chain combines TRBV14 with TRBJ2-7; maybe TRBD2 (6 bases). Trimming pared 4 bases from V and 1 base from J, leaving 11 bases between. The V gene's germline CDR1 is SGHDN and CDR2 FVKESK. CDR3 size: 14 residues. The CDR3 DNA follows: TGTGCCAGCAGCCGGCGGGATCATTCCTACGAGCAGTACTTC. Its protein is CASSRRDHSYEQYF.

The rearrangement joins TRBV7-2 to TRBJ2-7; 10 nucleotides align to TRBD2. Germline V gene data show CDR1 as SGHTA and CDR2 as FQGNSA. V gave up 5 bases and J gave up 2 bases; unmatched junction bases: 9. The CDR3 spans 16 residues. The CDR3 sequence is CASSQAGTSATYEQYF. CDR3 sequence (DNA): TGTGCCAGCAGCCAAGCCGGGACTAGCGCGACCTACGAGCAGTACTTC.

The chain joins TRBV9 to TRBJ2-1; 10 nucleotides align to TRBD2. The germline CDR1 and CDR2 sequences are SGDLS and YYNGEE. The CDR3 totals 16 residues. Trimming removed 4 bases from V and 5 bases from J; junction bases left unmatched: 9. The CDR3 DNA sequence: TGTGCCAGCAGCCCCAGGGAGCGGGGGGGCGACAATGAGCAGTTCTTC. This translates into CASSPRERGGDNEQFF.

V gene TRBV12-3 or TRBV12-4 combines with J gene TRBJ2-7, with a possible D match to TRBD2 (6 bases). The CDR3 loop spans 12 amino acids. V gave up 2 bases and J gave up 7 bases, with 9 bases separating them. This CDR3 reads CASSLTAGEQYF. The CDR3 bases are TGTGCCAGCAGTTTAACGGCGGGAGAGCAGTACTTC.

The chain recombines TRBV11-1 with TRBJ1-1; D not resolved. Germline V gene data show CDR1 as SGHAT and CDR2 as FQDESV (reference sequence). V dropped 3 bases and J dropped 1 base, with 6 bases sitting between them. The CDR3 loop spans 13 amino acids. The CDR3 DNA sequence: TGTGCCAGCAGCTTTTCAGGGAACACTGAAGCTTTCTTT. Translation: CASSFSGNTEAFF.

This clonotype occurred a few times. V is TRBV20-1 and J is TRBJ2-2; TRBD2 agrees at 15 bases. This CDR3 has 17 residues. Germline assignment: CDR1 DFQATT and CDR2 SNEGSKA (reference sequence). V dropped 1 base and J dropped 4; count of bases not matched to a gene: 4. For the CDR3, the DNA is TGCAGTGCTAGAGGGACTAGCGGGAGGGCCGGCACCGGGGAGCTGTTTTTT. Amino acids: CSARGTSGRAGTGELFF.